A selection of T cell receptor beta chains follows, all from one sample in a study of spatial heterogeneity in lung cancer. TCRdb used MiXCR to reprocess the 5' RACE reads, holding one entry per CDR3 protein. The sample shows 75,000 to 85,000 distinct CDR3 sequences, about 20% of them seen only once. Sequenced here: PBMCs, sampled at surgery. The receptors stem from a male donor with early-stage non-small cell lung cancer. Each CDR3 is given with its conserved first and last residue. The order of the fields is D gene, V gene, CDR3 length, J gene, CDR3 protein. A D gene is named only where the DNA matches it firmly.

TRBD1,TRBV29-1,13,TRBJ2-1,CSTLRQGYNEQFF
TRBD2,TRBV27,16,TRBJ2-1,CASSHLLAGGYNEQFF
-,TRBV2,10,TRBJ2-6,CAIGANVLTF
-,TRBV6-2/TRBV6-3,17,TRBJ2-4,CASSYPEGDLAKNIQYF
-,TRBV5-4,15,TRBJ2-7,CASSHKRTSRGEQYF
-,TRBV27,15,TRBJ2-3,CASRTDGTSTDTQYF
TRBD1,TRBV29-1,13,TRBJ1-5,CSVEEGQGLPQHF
TRBD1,TRBV18,16,TRBJ2-3,CASSPPGTASTDTQYF
-,TRBV29-1,13,TRBJ1-2,CSAGDGGLYGYTF
-,TRBV15,13,TRBJ2-4,CATSDGVENIQYF
-,TRBV27,15,TRBJ1-5,CASSPDGLSNQPQHF
TRBD2,TRBV12-3/TRBV12-4,14,TRBJ2-3,CASRAAGGGDTQYF
TRBD2,TRBV7-7,15,TRBJ2-3,CASSRDSLAGDTQYF
TRBD2,TRBV6-5,15,TRBJ2-7,CASITAGPLSYEQYF
-,TRBV5-1,15,TRBJ2-3,CASSWGASSTDTQYF
TRBD1,TRBV20-1,16,TRBJ1-5,CSARAPRDRDNQPQHF
-,TRBV11-3,16,TRBJ2-3,CASRSTDLSKRDTQYF
-,TRBV27,13,TRBJ1-2,CASRGQAHYGYTF
-,TRBV12-3/TRBV12-4,17,TRBJ2-6,CASSLPTLTAGANVLTF
-,TRBV12-3/TRBV12-4,16,TRBJ2-3,CASSGLRGAGTDTQYF
-,TRBV7-9,15,TRBJ2-7,CASSPQLGPTYEQYF
-,TRBV28,16,TRBJ2-3,CASSPPRLFSTDTQYF
TRBD2,TRBV20-1,16,TRBJ2-7,CSAVGGEAGADYEQYF
-,TRBV5-4,16,TRBJ2-6,CASSPDLSSGANVLTF
-,TRBV28,15,TRBJ2-3,CASSFRGGGGDTQYF
TRBD2,TRBV5-1,16,TRBJ2-3,CASSLWTSGGTDTQYF
-,TRBV6-1,15,TRBJ2-3,CASSEAMSGLYTQYF
TRBD2,TRBV29-1,11,TRBJ2-5,CSVREGETQYF
-,TRBV7-9,11,TRBJ2-7,CASSLGSQSYF
-,TRBV6-6,17,TRBJ1-4,CASSYLSGGATNEKLFF
-,TRBV7-2,16,TRBJ2-4,CASRPERAIAKNIQYF
-,TRBV5-1,13,TRBJ2-5,CASSLTHQETQYF
-,TRBV28,14,TRBJ1-3,CASSLSNAGNTIYF
TRBD1,TRBV7-2,15,TRBJ2-7,CASSKRQGVSYKQYF
-,TRBV12-3/TRBV12-4,15,TRBJ2-5,CASSPPVGTWETQYF
-,TRBV5-1,14,TRBJ2-7,CASSLGTDHYEQYF
-,TRBV7-9,12,TRBJ1-6,CASGISGSPLHF
-,TRBV7-8,15,TRBJ2-1,CASSLRGVEYNEQFF
TRBD1,TRBV20-1,14,TRBJ2-7,CSARDDRAVYEQYF
-,TRBV5-4,14,TRBJ1-4,CASSLPRANEKLFF
TRBD1,TRBV6-2/TRBV6-3,16,TRBJ2-7,CASSPAWGQGPYEQYF
-,TRBV11-2,12,TRBJ2-3,CASRLVTDTQYF
-,TRBV27,14,TRBJ2-2,CASLLSGSTGELFF
-,TRBV7-6,15,TRBJ1-5,CASSLAPGGNQPQHF
-,TRBV30,12,TRBJ1-2,CAWSPDFYGYTF
-,TRBV6-6,15,TRBJ2-7,CASTGASDGFGEQYF
-,TRBV14,16,TRBJ1-5,CASSQPGHRIVQPQHF
-,TRBV10-3,12,TRBJ2-4,CAISERKNIQYF
-,TRBV27,15,TRBJ2-1,CASSLDSPLYNEQFF
TRBD1,TRBV10-3,13,TRBJ1-1,CAIRGDRDTEAFF
TRBD1,TRBV28,14,TRBJ1-4,CASSAGTVNEKLFF
-,TRBV11-2,14,TRBJ1-1,CASSLAALGAEAFF
-,TRBV27,15,TRBJ2-3,CASMGLQLSTDTQYF
TRBD1,TRBV5-1,15,TRBJ2-3,CASSLAGTGTDTQYF
-,TRBV28,13,TRBJ2-2,CASSFSHTGELFF
-,TRBV7-9,14,TRBJ1-1,CASSLVGMNTEAFF
TRBD1,TRBV2,15,TRBJ2-5,CASSRLGQVEETQYF
TRBD1,TRBV18,15,TRBJ2-1,CASSEGQPSYNEQFF